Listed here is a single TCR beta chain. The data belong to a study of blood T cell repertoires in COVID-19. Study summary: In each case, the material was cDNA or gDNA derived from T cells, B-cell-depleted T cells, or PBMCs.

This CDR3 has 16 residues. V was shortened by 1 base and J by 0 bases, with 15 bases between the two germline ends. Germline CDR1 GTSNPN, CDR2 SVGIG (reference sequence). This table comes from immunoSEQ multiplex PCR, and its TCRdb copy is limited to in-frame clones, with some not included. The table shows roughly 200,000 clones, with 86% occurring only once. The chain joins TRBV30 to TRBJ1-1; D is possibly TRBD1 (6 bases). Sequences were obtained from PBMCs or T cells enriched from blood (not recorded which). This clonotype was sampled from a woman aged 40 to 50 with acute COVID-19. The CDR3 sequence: CAWSDHLQGMNTEAFF. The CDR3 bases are TGTGCCTGGAGTGACCACCTTCAGGGGATGAACACTGAAGCTTTCTTT.